The 15 T cell receptor beta chains below come from one sample, sequenced in a study of blood T cell repertoires in COVID-19. Data came from immunoSEQ multiplex PCR; TCRdb stores just in-frame clones and leaves some out. The profile shows approximately 52,000 clones, about 88% of them singletons. Sequenced material: peripheral blood. The receptors shown here come from a human donor with active COVID-19. The donor label of this sample is uncertain.

There are a few counts of this clone. The V and J genes are TRBV7-2 and TRBJ2-1; 7 bases agree with TRBD2. Per germline, CDR1 SGHTA and CDR2 FQGNSA. This CDR3 comprises 13 residues. The V and J ends lost 4 bases and 10 bases, in that order; junction bases with no gene match: 7. The CDR3 DNA reads as TGTGCCAGCAGCTCGGCCGGACTAGGGGAGCAGTTCTTC. Residues: CASSSAGLGEQFF.

The chain recombines TRBV12-2 with TRBJ2-7; the table's D call, TRBD2, has no DNA check behind it. TRBV12-2 is tagged as a pseudogene. There are 13 residues in the CDR3. In nucleotides, the CDR3 is TGTGCAAGTCGTTGGTACTTCTTCTACGAGCAGTACTTC. Amino acid sequence: CASRWYFFYEQYF.

The gene calls are TRBV18 and TRBJ2-7, with TRBD1 identical over 9 bases. J lost 4 bases, V lost 3 bases, and 4 bases had no gene match. The CDR3 covers 14 residues. Germline V gene data show CDR1 as KGHSH and CDR2 as LQKENI. CDR3 DNA sequence: TGTGCCAGCTCACCGGGGACAGGGACATACGAGCAGTACTTC. Translating gives CASSPGTGTYEQYF.

The V call is TRBV27, the J call TRBJ2-1, with a weak D call TRBD2 (6 bases). The V gene lost 6 bases and the J gene lost 6 bases, with 15 bases spanning the gap. Germline V lookup: CDR1 MNHEY, CDR2 SMNVEV (reference sequence). The length of the CDR3 is 14 residues. This CDR3 reads CASSQGLHPNEQFF. CDR3 nucleotides: TGTGCCAGCAGCCAGGGACTTCACCCCAATGAGCAGTTCTTC.

This clone was observed a single time. This chain connects TRBV25-1 to TRBJ2-1; 7 nucleotides line up with TRBD2. CDR3 length: 15 residues. CDR1 and CDR2 from the germline V gene are MGHDK and SYGVNS. The trim removed 4 bases at V and 6 bases at J, leaving 9 bases unmatched. CDR3 nucleotides: TGTGCCAGCAGTGGGACTCTCCCGGGGGGCAATGAGCAGTTCTTC. This gives the protein CASSGTLPGGNEQFF.

The rearrangement uses TRBV7-8 and TRBJ2-3; 8 bases are shared with TRBD2. Per germline, CDR1 SGHVS and CDR2 FQNEAQ. With V trimmed by 5 bases and J by 2 bases, 6 bases remained unmatched. This CDR3 is 15 amino acids long. CDR3 in amino acids: CASSQLAVDTDTQYF. The DNA for the CDR3 is TGTGCCAGCAGCCAACTAGCGGTTGACACAGATACGCAGTATTTT.

CDR3 coding DNA: TGTGCCAGCAGCTCCCCGGGACTAGCGTTCCCCGGGGAGCTGTTTTTT. This codes for CASSSPGLAFPGELFF. The chain combines TRBV7-3 with TRBJ2-2, with TRBD2 matching 10 bases. Per the germline V gene, CDR1 is SGHTA and CDR2 is FQGTGA. Losses at the gene ends were 4 bases for V and 6 bases for J; bases not matched to a gene: 8. This CDR3 has 16 residues. Looking up the rest from reference TRBV7-3 and TRBJ2-2 gives the full variable domain: GAGVSQTPSNKVTEKGKYVELRCDPISGHTALYWYRQSLGQGPEFLIYFQGTGAADDSGLPNDRFFAVRPEGSVSTLKIQRTERGDSAVYLCASSSPGLAFPGELFFGEGSRLTVL.

The table lists this clone with a few counts. V gene TRBV9 combines with J gene TRBJ1-2; TRBD1 matches 9 bases. V shed 0 bases and J 2 bases; nucleotides not matched to a gene: 2. The CDR3 covers 15 residues. Per germline, CDR1 SGDLS and CDR2 YYNGEE. CDR3 DNA: TGTGCCAGCAGCGTAGCCGGACAGGGGAACTATGGCTACACCTTC. Translated: CASSVAGQGNYGYTF.

The gene calls are TRBV4-1 and TRBJ1-1, with no clear D. The germline V gene encodes CDR1 MGHRA and CDR2 YSYEKL. The CDR3 is 15 amino acids. Trimming shortened V by 2 bases and J by 0 bases, and 10 bases separated the two germline ends. The CDR3 coding sequence is TGCGCCAGCAGCCAATTTGTTTCAGTGAACACTGAAGCTTTCTTT. Amino acid sequence: CASSQFVSVNTEAFF.

The chain couples TRBV18 to TRBJ1-1, with D tentatively TRBD1 (6 bases). The germline gives CDR1 KGHSH, CDR2 LQKENI. CDR3 length: 16 amino acids. Trimming removed 3 bases from V and 3 bases from J, with 17 bases in between. The CDR3 nucleotides are TGTGCCAGCTCACCTCAGGGGCAGGCCCTGGACACTGAAGCTTTCTTT. Its protein is CASSPQGQALDTEAFF.

The chain couples TRBV11-2 to TRBJ2-5; no definite D call. Trimming removed 1 base from V and 2 bases from J, with 11 bases in between. The CDR3 contains 15 residues. Germline V gene lookup returns CDR1 SGHAT and CDR2 FQNNGV. The CDR3 is CASSLGSGYQETQYF. The CDR3 bases are TGTGCCAGCAGCTTAGGGAGTGGGTATCAAGAGACCCAGTACTTC.

The genes are TRBV7-2 and TRBJ1-5, with a possible D match to TRBD1 (5 bases). The germline V and J ends were trimmed by 0 bases and 4 bases, with 7 bases remaining between them. Germline CDR1 reads SGHTA; CDR2 reads FQGNSA. CDR3 size: 14 residues. This CDR3 reads CASSLAGGNQPQHF. CDR3 in DNA: TGTGCCAGCAGCTTAGCGGGGGGGAATCAGCCCCAGCATTTT.

Written as DNA, the CDR3 is TGTGCCAGCAGCTTGAATGGTTTGCTAGCGGGGGTCTACAATGAGCAGTTCTTC. It yields the protein CASSLNGLLAGVYNEQFF. The chain carries TRBV5-6 and TRBJ2-1, with 10 bases lining up with TRBD2. CDR1 and CDR2 (germline): SGHDT, YYEEEE. V gave up 1 base and J gave up 3 bases; unmatched junction bases: 10. The CDR3 runs 18 residues.

The CDR3 sequence: CASRGRLAGGTDTQYF. CDR3 nucleotide sequence: TGTGCCAGCAGGGGCAGACTAGCGGGGGGCACAGATACGCAGTATTTT. V usage is TRBV2 and J usage is TRBJ2-3; the match to TRBD2 covers 12 bases. This CDR3 spans 16 amino acids. Germline V CDR1 and CDR2: SNHLY, FYNNEI. The V gene end was trimmed by 6 bases and the J gene end by 1 base; junction bases not matched to a gene: 5.

The J gene is TRBJ2-3, the V gene TRBV19; 15 nucleotides match TRBD2. Trimming removed 4 bases from V and 5 bases from J; junction bases left unmatched: 7. The germline V gene has CDR1 LNHDA and CDR2 SQIVND (reference sequence). This CDR3 has 17 amino acids. CDR3 protein: CASSRYGTSGGIDTQYF. CDR3 nucleotide sequence: TGTGCCAGTAGTAGATACGGGACTAGCGGGGGGATAGATACGCAGTATTTT.